This TCR beta chain is drawn from a study of blood T cell repertoires in COVID-19. Across the study: The study drew acute and convalescent COVID-19 samples from the United States, Italy and Spain. T cells, B-cell-depleted T cells, or PBMCs provided the cDNA or gDNA that served as material.

The V gene end was trimmed by 7 bases and the J gene end by 1 base; junction bases not matched to a gene: 3. The CDR3 has 13 residues. Germline CDR1 reads MDHEN; CDR2 reads SYDVKM. Study processing details: Quantification of nucleated cells was approximated via reference gene primer amplification. The method was immunoSEQ multiplex PCR; TCRdb's version includes in-frame clones alone and lacks a portion of them. That table gives V, J and clone size, and the DNA gave D and trimming. Of over 150,000 clones in the sample, about 88% were seen once. The source material was peripheral blood. The chain recombines TRBV28 with TRBJ2-5; 7 bases align to TRBD1. The TCR originated in a man aged 35-49 years with acute or convalescent COVID-19. CDR3 DNA sequence: TGTGCCAGCACCGGGACAGTCCAAGAGACCCAGTACTTC. Translated, it gives CASTGTVQETQYF.